This paragraph reports one T cell receptor (beta chain). The target antigen is unknown. CD45RO-negative, CCR7-positively selected cells formed the naive CD8 fraction, excluding terminally differentiated effector memory CD45RA+ cells. With 3 bases removed from V and 1 base from J, the gap between germline ends came to 8 bases. The CDR3 contains 14 residues. CDR1 and CDR2 (germline): SGDLS, YYNGEE. The protocol was immunoSEQ multiplex PCR, while the TCRdb copy is restricted to in-frame clones and leaves out a portion. The top ten hold less than 2% of the sample, which has a few million clones, 90% to 95% seen once. This record belongs to a study of shared clonotypes between healthy human individuals. Overall study context: The plates for each donor numbered three CD4 naive, three CD4 memory, two CD8 naive and one CD8 memory. Findings and limits, study-wide: Shared clonotypes: roughly 4.5% naive CD4, about 4% naive CD8, less than 2.5% memory CD4, 0.4% to 0.45% memory CD8.

The sample consisted of naive CD8+ T cells from PBMCs. The chain employs TRBV9 and TRBJ2-1; D may be TRBD2 (5 bases). This TCR derives from a man between 18 and 29 years old in good health. Some clones in this sample may be carry-over from other donors' samples. CDR3 residues: CASSGTDSYNEQFF. The DNA for the CDR3 is TGTGCCAGCAGCGGGACTGATTCCTACAATGAGCAGTTCTTC.